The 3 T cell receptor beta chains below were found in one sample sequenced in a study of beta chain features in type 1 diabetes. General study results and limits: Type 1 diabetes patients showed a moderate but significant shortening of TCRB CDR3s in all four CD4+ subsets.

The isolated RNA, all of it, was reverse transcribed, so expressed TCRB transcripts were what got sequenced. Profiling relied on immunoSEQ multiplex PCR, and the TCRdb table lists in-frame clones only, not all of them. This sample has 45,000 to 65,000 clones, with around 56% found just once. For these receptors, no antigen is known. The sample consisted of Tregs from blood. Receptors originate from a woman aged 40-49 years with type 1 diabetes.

DNA of the CDR3: TGTGCCAGCAGCCAAGATGGGACAGGGTCCTACGAGCAGTACTTC. Residues: CASSQDGTGSYEQYF. V gene TRBV4-2 combines with J gene TRBJ2-7, with 9 bases aligning to TRBD1. CDR3 length: 15 residues. J lost 1 base, V lost 0 bases, and 1 base had no gene match. Germline-derived CDR1 and CDR2 are LGHNA and YNFKEQ.

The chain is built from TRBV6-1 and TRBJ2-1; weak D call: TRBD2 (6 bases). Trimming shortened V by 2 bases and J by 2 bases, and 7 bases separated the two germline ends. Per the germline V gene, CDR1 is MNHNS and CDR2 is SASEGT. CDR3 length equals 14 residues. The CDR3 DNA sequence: TGTGCCAGCAGTGAATGGGGGGCCTACAATGAGCAGTTCTTC. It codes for CASSEWGAYNEQFF.

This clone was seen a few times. The DNA of the CDR3 is TGTGCTAGTGGTTTGGAAATGGGGCGCAGCAATGAGCAGTTCTTC. Protein: CASGLEMGRSNEQFF. V is TRBV12-5 and J is TRBJ2-1; maybe TRBD1 (5 bases). This CDR3 spans 15 amino acids. The ends were cut back, 1 base at V and 6 bases at J, with 13 bases in the middle. CDR1 and CDR2 from the germline V gene are LGHNT and FRNRAP.